The 22 T cell receptor beta chains reported below all come from one sample, sequenced in a study of a mutant IDH1 vaccine in newly diagnosed glioma. Time point given: baseline, week 1 (first vaccination visit). Treatment described: pre-vaccination baseline after standard-of-care therapy. The method was immunoSEQ multiplex PCR; TCRdb's version includes in-frame clones alone and lacks a portion of them. The profile covers about 32,000 clones, with over 75% appearing a single time and approximately 20% taken by the ten largest. The sample consisted of PBMCs, taken from a glioma patient treated with radiotherapy, temozolomide or both. Source of these receptors: a young man with glioma.

A few counts support this clone. The genes are TRBV18 and TRBJ1-4; TRBD1 is a possible D gene (5 bases). From germline, CDR1 is KGHSH and CDR2 LQKENI. The length of the CDR3 is 13 residues. The V gene lost 2 bases and the J gene lost 7 bases, with 8 bases spanning the gap. The DNA for the CDR3 is TGTGCCAGCTCACCAGATCAGGGTGAAAAACTGTTTTTT. This translates into CASSPDQGEKLFF.

The V call is TRBV30, the J call TRBJ1-1, with D uncertain. The CDR3 is 13 residues long. Germline CDR1 and CDR2: GTSNPN and SVGIG (reference sequence). V dropped 2 bases and J dropped 1 base, with 8 bases sitting between them. CDR3 DNA sequence: TGTGCCTGGAGTAAGGACTGGAACACTGAAGCTTTCTTT. Protein: CAWSKDWNTEAFF.

This clone was picked up one time. The gene calls are TRBV4-3 and TRBJ2-3, with D possibly being TRBD1 or TRBD2 (6 bases each). The CDR3 is 19 residues long. The V and J ends lost 0 bases and 3 bases respectively, with 22 bases between them. The germline CDR1 and CDR2 sequences are LGHNA and YSLEER. This CDR3 reads CASSQEAPRGQSGTDTQYF. CDR3 nucleotides: TGCGCCAGCAGCCAAGAGGCTCCCAGAGGACAGAGCGGGACAGATACGCAGTATTTT.

This chain connects TRBV5-4 to TRBJ1-2, with D perhaps matching TRBD1 (6 bases). The V end was cut by 4 bases, the J end by 1 base, with 11 bases between. The CDR3 is 14 residues long. CDR1 is SGHNT and CDR2 is YYREEE in the germline V gene (reference sequence). The CDR3 bases are TGTGCCAGCAGCCCAGGACAGATTAACTATGGCTACACCTTC. Translated: CASSPGQINYGYTF.

The chain links TRBV7-9 to TRBJ1-1; D is uncertain. Between the trimmed V and J ends, which lost 5 bases and 2 bases, there was a span of 6 bases. Germline CDR1 and CDR2: SEHNR and FQNEAQ (reference sequence). There are 12 residues in the CDR3. In DNA, the CDR3 is TGTGCCAGCAGCCAACGAAACACTGAAGCTTTCTTT. Translating it yields CASSQRNTEAFF.

The V and J genes are TRBV29-1 and TRBJ2-7; possibly TRBD2 for D (5 bases). This CDR3 contains 13 residues. Trimming stripped 4 bases from V and 0 bases from J, with 10 bases between. Germline V gene sequence: CDR1 SQVTM, CDR2 ANQGSEA. The CDR3 region is CSVVEGNSYEQYF. CDR3 coding DNA: TGCAGCGTTGTAGAGGGCAACTCCTACGAGCAGTACTTC.

The J gene is TRBJ2-5, the V gene TRBV7-2; D possibly uses TRBD1 or TRBD2 (6 bases each). The CDR3 is 14 amino acids. Germline CDR1 reads SGHTA; CDR2 reads FQGNSA. V gave up 1 base and J gave up 5 bases, with 11 bases separating them. This CDR3 reads CASSLGLGGETQYF. In nucleotides, the CDR3 is TGTGCCAGCAGCTTAGGGTTAGGGGGGGAGACCCAGTACTTC. Full variable domain (outside the CDR3, taken from reference TRBV7-2 and TRBJ2-5): GAGVSQSPSNKVTEKGKDVELRCDPISGHTALYWYRQSLGQGLEFLIYFQGNSAPDKSGLPSDRFSAERTGGSVSTLTIQRTQQEDSAVYLCASSLGLGGETQYFGPGTRLLVL.

V gene TRBV7-2 combines with J gene TRBJ2-7, with D possibly matching TRBD1 (5 bases). The CDR3 length is 13 residues. The V gene lost 1 base and the J gene lost 4 bases, with 8 bases spanning the gap. Germline values: CDR1 SGHTA, CDR2 FQGNSA. The CDR3, as DNA: TGTGCCAGCAGCTTAGGGGCAGGGTACGAGCAGTACTTC. It translates to CASSLGAGYEQYF.

This chain connects TRBV5-6 to TRBJ2-1; D tentatively fits TRBD1 or TRBD2 (6 bases each). The CDR3 is made up of 15 amino acids. Germline lookup yields CDR1 SGHDT and CDR2 YYEEEE. V lost 4 bases to trimming and J lost 7 bases, with 18 bases between them. CDR3: CASSQYLGGYNEQFF. CDR3 in DNA: TGTGCCAGCAGCCAGTATTTGGGGGGCTATAATGAGCAGTTCTTC. The full variable domain, rest sourced from reference TRBV5-6 and TRBJ2-1, is DAGVTQSPTHLIKTRGQQVTLRCSPKSGHDTVSWYQQALGQGPQFIFQYYEEEERQRGNFPDRFSGHQFPNYSSELNVNALLLGDSALYLCASSQYLGGYNEQFFGPGTRLTVL.

V is TRBV10-2 and J is TRBJ2-7; D unclear. The CDR3 has 12 residues. Deletions cut 2 bases from V and 2 bases from J, with 4 bases between. Germline-derived CDR1 and CDR2 are WSHSY and SAAADI. The CDR3 region has the DNA TGCGCCAGCAGTGAGCATACCTACGAGCAGTACTTC. The encoded protein is CASSEHTYEQYF.

This chain links TRBV7-9 with TRBJ2-7; 9 nucleotides align to TRBD2. The J segment lost 5 bases and the V segment lost 5 bases, leaving 7 bases of the junction unmatched. The CDR3 contains 14 residues. CDR1 is SEHNR and CDR2 is FQNEAQ in the germline V gene (reference sequence). CDR3 sequence: CASSPGLARNEQYF. The CDR3 DNA is TGTGCCAGCAGCCCAGGACTAGCGAGAAACGAGCAGTACTTC.

V and J are TRBV27 and TRBJ2-5; D is unclear. The CDR3 runs 11 residues. V was pared by 8 bases and J by 4 bases, with 8 bases between. CDR1 is MNHEY and CDR2 is SMNVEV in the germline V gene (reference sequence). CDR3 sequence: CASGLRETQYF. CDR3 in DNA: TGTGCCAGCGGCCTACGAGAGACCCAGTACTTC.

This clone was counted a few times. The rearrangement joins TRBV19 to TRBJ1-1; D is ambiguous. Germline V lookup: CDR1 LNHDA, CDR2 SQIVND (reference sequence). V shed 3 bases and J shed 7 bases, with 18 bases lying between them. The CDR3 consists of 15 residues. The CDR3 here is CASSIGIHASGEAFF. DNA of the CDR3: TGTGCCAGTAGTATCGGTATCCATGCCAGTGGTGAAGCTTTCTTT.

This clone turned up a few times. V gene TRBV28 combines with J gene TRBJ2-7; the match to TRBD1 covers 9 bases. The germline gives CDR1 MDHEN, CDR2 SYDVKM. CDR3 length: 15 residues. Trimming cost V 6 bases and J 2 bases; bases outside gene matches: 8. In DNA, the CDR3 is TGTGCCAGCAGCCAACGGACAGGGGAGGCCTACGAGCAGTACTTC. Translation: CASSQRTGEAYEQYF.

The V gene is TRBV4-3, the J gene TRBJ1-3; the D is unclear. Trimming pared 0 bases from V and 4 bases from J, leaving 10 bases between. The CDR3 length is 15 residues. Germline V gene lookup returns CDR1 LGHNA and CDR2 YSLEER. The CDR3 loop reads CASSQDIGLGNTIYF. CDR3 in DNA: TGCGCCAGCAGCCAAGATATAGGATTAGGAAACACCATATATTTT.

This clone appeared once. The genes are TRBV5-1 and TRBJ1-3; the D is unclear. The length of the CDR3 is 16 residues. Germline V gene sequence: CDR1 SGHRS, CDR2 YFSETQ. Trimming took off 0 bases at V and 1 base at J, with 11 bases between the two ends. For the CDR3, the DNA is TGCGCCAGCAGCTTGGGTTACCGGGCATCTGGAAACACCATATATTTT. It encodes CASSLGYRASGNTIYF.

The rearrangement links TRBV9 to TRBJ2-7; 11 bases are a match to TRBD1. With 0 bases clipped from V and 7 bases from J, the junction kept 3 bases outside the gene matches. CDR1 is SGDLS, CDR2 YYNGEE, per germline. The CDR3 totals 14 residues. The CDR3 bases are TGTGCCAGCAGCGTAGGGGGGACAGGGGGAGAGCAGTACTTC. Protein: CASSVGGTGGEQYF. The complete variable domain, with remaining parts taken from reference TRBV9 and TRBJ2-7, reads DSGVTQTPKHLITATGQRVTLRCSPRSGDLSVYWYQQSLDQGLQFLIQYYNGEERAKGNILERFSAQQFPDLHSELNLSSLELGDSALYFCASSVGGTGGEQYFGPGTRLTVT.

The chain has TRBV15 and TRBJ2-1; 9 bases fit TRBD2. The CDR3 is 15 residues long. Per the germline V gene, CDR1 is LNHNV and CDR2 is YYDKDF (reference sequence). The J segment lost 7 bases and the V segment lost 4 bases, leaving 8 bases of the junction unmatched. The CDR3 nucleotides are TGTGCCACCAGCACCCTAGCGGGACGAGCAAATGAGCAGTTCTTC. It yields the protein CATSTLAGRANEQFF.

CDR3 nucleotides: TGTGCCAGCAGCTTGCGATCCGGGACAGGGACTGGAAACACCATATATTTT. This gives the protein CASSLRSGTGTGNTIYF. The V call is TRBV5-8, the J call TRBJ1-3; TRBD1 agrees at 9 bases. Trimming took 1 base from V and 2 from J; bases not matched to a gene: 7. The CDR3 totals 17 residues. Germline V gene data show CDR1 as SGHTS and CDR2 as YDEGEE.

This chain connects TRBV30 to TRBJ1-1; no definite D call. The CDR3 runs to 13 residues. Germline values: CDR1 GTSNPN, CDR2 SVGIG (reference sequence). Between the trimmed V and J ends, which lost 0 bases and 3 bases, there was a span of 8 bases. The CDR3 region is CAWSVRPDTEAFF. In DNA form, the CDR3 reads TGTGCCTGGAGTGTCAGGCCGGACACTGAAGCTTTCTTT.

The chain uses TRBV2 and TRBJ2-5, with 8 bases identical to TRBD2. V lost 6 bases, J lost 2 bases, and 14 bases stayed unmatched. Germline-derived CDR1 and CDR2 are SNHLY and FYNNEI. The CDR3 sequence is 17 residues long. For the CDR3, the DNA is TGTGCCAGCAGCCGGACTAGCAGACGAGGAAGTCAAGAGACCCAGTACTTC. The encoded protein is CASSRTSRRGSQETQYF.

The chain recombines TRBV4-3 with TRBJ2-7; no firm D call. This CDR3 has 14 amino acids. Trimming took off 0 bases at V and 5 bases at J, with 11 bases between the two ends. Germline values: CDR1 LGHNA, CDR2 YSLEER. The CDR3 protein is CASSQDGEDDEQYF. The CDR3 DNA sequence: TGCGCCAGCAGCCAAGATGGTGAGGACGACGAGCAGTACTTC.